This record covers a single T cell receptor (beta chain). Its cognate antigen is unknown. The use of a sample-barcoded 5' primer and a J-beta primer mix characterized a second PCR of about 6 to 11 cycles. One entry per CDR3 protein, called by TCRdb with MiXCR from the 5' RACE reads. This sample has about 1,500,000 distinct CDR3 sequences, with about 43% found just once. This sample stems from a study of blood T cells in healthy people across ages. Findings of the study overall: As naive T cell percentage varied, TCR beta diversity correlated strongly with it. Unsorted PBMC input precluded a conclusive naive versus antigen-experienced comparison.

They isolated at least 6.5 million PBMCs from each sample. CDR1 and CDR2 (germline): SGDLS, YYNGEE. The CDR3 is 15 amino acids. V shed 2 bases, J shed 5 bases, and the junction held 8 bases outside the gene matches. Sequenced sample: blood. The chain has TRBV9 and TRBJ2-5; TRBD1 matches 8 bases. The TCR comes from a woman between 18 and 29 years old in good health. The DNA of the CDR3 is TGTGCCAGCAGCGTGATGGACAGGGCTTTGGAGACCCAGTACTTC. Amino acid sequence: CASSVMDRALETQYF.